These T cell receptor beta chains were read from a single sample in a study of identical twins. TCRdb fed the 5' RACE reads into MiXCR, producing one record per CDR3 protein. The table includes a few hundred thousand distinct CDR3 sequences, 9.5% to 10% detected once. A further study also used this sample, focusing on yellow fever vaccine responses in identical twins.

Sequenced: PBMCs. The origin of the receptors is a young woman in good health. The CDR3 runs from the conserved cysteine through the conserved F or W. D genes are given only for firm matches. Clone size is not always given. Where it is, it says once, few, many or a class for expanded clones.

CDR3: CASSKGAPPEQYF
DNA: TGTGCCAGCAGCAAGGGCGCCCCACCCGAGCAGTACTTC
size: few
D: .
V: TRBV7-9
J: TRBJ2-7

CDR3: CASSWGQGSKETQYF
DNA: TGCGCCAGCAGCTGGGGTCAGGGAAGTAAAGAGACCCAGTACTTC
size: many
D: .
V: TRBV5-1
J: TRBJ2-5

CDR3: CASSTSGSTGQYF
DNA: TGTGCCAGCAGTACTAGCGGATCCACCGGGCAGTACTTC
size: .
D: TRBD2
V: TRBV6-2/TRBV6-3
J: TRBJ2-7

CDR3: CASKRIQTADYNEQFF
DNA: TGTGCCAGCAAACGGATACAGACAGCCGACTACAATGAGCAGTTCTTC
size: few
D: .
V: TRBV11-2
J: TRBJ2-1

CDR3: CASSFYTKGQENTGELFF
DNA: TGTGCCAGCAGTTTTTATACCAAAGGACAGGAGAACACCGGGGAGCTGTTTTTT
size: few
D: TRBD1
V: TRBV28
J: TRBJ2-2

CDR3: CASSQDLEVFRVF
DNA: TGTGCCAGCAGCCAAGATCTTGAGGTCTTTCGAGTCTTC
size: many
D: .
V: TRBV14
J: TRBJ2-1

CDR3: CATSRGPVRDLPLHF
DNA: TGTGCCACCAGCAGAGGTCCCGTCAGGGACCTTCCCCTCCACTTT
size: few
D: .
V: TRBV15
J: TRBJ1-6

CDR3: CASSLTLVSLAGGYNEQFF
DNA: TGTGCCAGCAGCTTAACTCTAGTTTCGCTAGCGGGAGGCTACAATGAGCAGTTCTTC
size: .
D: TRBD2
V: TRBV11-2
J: TRBJ2-1

CDR3: CATRGPWEGETQYF
DNA: TGTGCCACCAGAGGACCCTGGGAGGGAGAGACCCAGTACTTC
size: few
D: TRBD2
V: TRBV15
J: TRBJ2-5

CDR3: CASSPGLAGNTGELFF
DNA: TGCGCCAGCAGCCCCGGACTAGCGGGGAACACCGGGGAGCTGTTTTTT
size: .
D: TRBD2
V: TRBV5-1
J: TRBJ2-2

CDR3: CASSVSASYNEQFF
DNA: TGTGCCAGCAGCGTTAGCGCCTCCTACAATGAGCAGTTCTTC
size: .
D: .
V: TRBV9
J: TRBJ2-1

CDR3: CASSSELGGFNYGYTF
DNA: TGTGCCAGCAGCTCCGAATTGGGGGGATTCAACTATGGCTACACCTTC
size: few
D: .
V: TRBV7-9
J: TRBJ1-2

CDR3: CASSQYREETQYF
DNA: TGTGCCAGCAGCCAATACAGGGAAGAGACCCAGTACTTC
size: many
D: .
V: TRBV7-3
J: TRBJ2-5

CDR3: CASSPIRAGMNTGELFF
DNA: TGTGCCAGCAGCCCCATTAGGGCAGGGATGAACACCGGGGAGCTGTTTTTT
size: .
D: .
V: TRBV7-3
J: TRBJ2-2

CDR3: CASTMTGRNEQFF
DNA: TGTGCCAGTACCATGACAGGGAGGAATGAGCAGTTCTTC
size: few
D: .
V: TRBV19
J: TRBJ2-1

CDR3: CASSRNRADSPLHF
DNA: TGTGCCAGCAGCCGTAACAGGGCGGATTCACCCCTCCACTTT
size: few
D: .
V: TRBV3-1
J: TRBJ1-6

CDR3: CASSLLGTASYEQYF
DNA: TGCGCCAGCAGCCTGTTGGGGACAGCCTCCTACGAGCAGTACTTC
size: .
D: TRBD1
V: TRBV5-1
J: TRBJ2-7

CDR3: CASSQGQGAGNEQFF
DNA: TGTGCCAGCAGCCAAGGACAGGGGGCCGGCAATGAGCAGTTCTTC
size: .
D: TRBD1
V: TRBV7-9
J: TRBJ2-1

CDR3: CASSSRSGGRNTGELFF
DNA: TGCGCCAGCAGCTCCCGTAGCGGGGGGCGGAACACCGGGGAGCTGTTTTTT
size: many
D: TRBD2
V: TRBV5-1
J: TRBJ2-2

CDR3: CSARDPRLDGGTQYF
DNA: TGCAGTGCTAGAGATCCCAGACTAGATGGGGGTACGCAGTATTTT
size: many
D: .
V: TRBV20-1
J: TRBJ2-3

CDR3: CATSRALQGEKNIQYF
DNA: TGTGCCACCAGCAGAGCCTTACAGGGGGAAAAAAACATTCAGTACTTC
size: few
D: TRBD1
V: TRBV15
J: TRBJ2-4

CDR3: CAIREGVDTQYF
DNA: TGTGCCATCAGGGAAGGCGTAGATACGCAGTATTTT
size: many
D: .
V: TRBV10-3
J: TRBJ2-3

CDR3: CASSYSKVAEKLFF
DNA: TGTGCCAGCAGTTACTCGAAGGTTGCTGAAAAACTGTTTTTT
size: .
D: .
V: TRBV6-5
J: TRBJ1-4

CDR3: CASSSSRLAGVSYEQYF
DNA: TGTGCCAGCAGTTCCTCACGACTAGCGGGAGTAAGTTACGAGCAGTACTTC
size: many
D: TRBD2
V: TRBV12-3/TRBV12-4
J: TRBJ2-7

CDR3: CASSYRDSAYEQYF
DNA: TGTGCCAGCAGTTACCGGGACTCTGCCTACGAGCAGTACTTC
size: many
D: .
V: TRBV6-5
J: TRBJ2-7

CDR3: CASRLAGPTDTQYF
DNA: TGTGCCAGCAGACTAGCGGGGCCCACAGATACGCAGTATTTT
size: many
D: TRBD2
V: TRBV7-2
J: TRBJ2-3

CDR3: CASSVQRPARDGYTF
DNA: TGTGCCAGCAGCGTACAGAGGCCGGCGAGAGATGGCTACACCTTC
size: many
D: .
V: TRBV9
J: TRBJ1-2

CDR3: CAWGGTAYEQYF
DNA: TGTGCCTGGGGGGGGACAGCTTACGAGCAGTACTTC
size: .
D: .
V: TRBV30
J: TRBJ2-7

CDR3: CATSGDRENSPLHF
DNA: TGTGCCACCAGCGGGGACAGGGAGAATTCACCCCTCCACTTT
size: many
D: TRBD1
V: TRBV15
J: TRBJ1-6

CDR3: CASSAGDQGFGYEQYF
DNA: TGTGCCAGCAGCGCCGGGGATCAGGGGTTCGGCTACGAGCAGTACTTC
size: .
D: .
V: TRBV9
J: TRBJ2-7

CDR3: CASSTSGISYNEQFF
DNA: TGTGCCAGCAGCACTAGCGGGATTAGCTACAATGAGCAGTTCTTC
size: many
D: TRBD2
V: TRBV6-2/TRBV6-3
J: TRBJ2-1

CDR3: CASSRGLVGGANVLTF
DNA: TGTGCCAGCAGCCGGGGTTTGGTCGGTGGGGCCAACGTCCTGACTTTC
size: .
D: .
V: TRBV6-1
J: TRBJ2-6

CDR3: CASRDDSSGYTF
DNA: TGTGCCAGCAGGGACGACAGTAGTGGCTACACCTTC
size: many
D: .
V: TRBV12-3/TRBV12-4
J: TRBJ1-2

CDR3: CASSLDYEETQYF
DNA: TGTGCCAGCAGCTTAGACTACGAGGAGACCCAGTACTTC
size: many
D: .
V: TRBV7-9
J: TRBJ2-5

CDR3: CASSLAFEQYF
DNA: TGTGCCAGCTCTCTAGCGTTCGAGCAGTACTTC
size: .
D: .
V: TRBV6-2/TRBV6-3
J: TRBJ2-7

CDR3: CASSFGGIDTQYF
DNA: TGCGCCAGCAGCTTCGGGGGAATAGATACGCAGTATTTT
size: few
D: .
V: TRBV5-1
J: TRBJ2-3

CDR3: CASSPYGQEETQYF
DNA: TGTGCCAGCAGTCCTTACGGACAGGAAGAGACCCAGTACTTC
size: few
D: TRBD1
V: TRBV27
J: TRBJ2-5

CDR3: CASSLLRANYGYTF
DNA: TGTGCCAGCAGTCTCCTTCGGGCGAACTATGGCTACACCTTC
size: many
D: .
V: TRBV12-3/TRBV12-4
J: TRBJ1-2

CDR3: CSARKTLRSSYEQYF
DNA: TGCAGTGCTAGGAAGACTCTAAGGAGTTCCTACGAGCAGTACTTC
size: .
D: .
V: TRBV20-1
J: TRBJ2-7

CDR3: CASSLSRGPRDTQYF
DNA: TGTGCCAGCAGTTTAAGCAGGGGGCCGAGGGATACGCAGTATTTT
size: many
D: TRBD1
V: TRBV12-3/TRBV12-4
J: TRBJ2-3

CDR3: CASSLAGTTVNEQFF
DNA: TGTGCCAGCAGCTTGGCCGGGACAACAGTAAATGAGCAGTTCTTC
size: .
D: .
V: TRBV5-5
J: TRBJ2-1

CDR3: CASNGGYTGELFF
DNA: TGTGCCAGCAACGGGGGATACACCGGGGAGCTGTTTTTT
size: many
D: .
V: TRBV6-2/TRBV6-3
J: TRBJ2-2

CDR3: CASRKELAANTGELFF
DNA: TGTGCCAGCAGAAAGGAACTAGCGGCGAACACCGGGGAGCTGTTTTTT
size: once
D: TRBD2
V: TRBV2
J: TRBJ2-2

CDR3: CASSPSPGVETQYF
DNA: TGTGCCAGCAGCCCGTCCCCGGGGGTGGAGACCCAGTACTTC
size: .
D: .
V: TRBV11-2
J: TRBJ2-5

CDR3: CASSRDLQGYEQYF
DNA: TGCGCCAGCAGCCGGGACCTACAGGGCTACGAGCAGTACTTC
size: few
D: .
V: TRBV4-1
J: TRBJ2-7

CDR3: CASSVTRIQETQYF
DNA: TGCGCCAGCAGTGTGACACGAATCCAAGAGACCCAGTACTTC
size: few
D: .
V: TRBV5-1
J: TRBJ2-5

CDR3: CSVARTSDRTDTQYF
DNA: TGCAGCGTTGCCAGGACTAGCGACCGCACAGATACGCAGTATTTT
size: .
D: TRBD2
V: TRBV29-1
J: TRBJ2-3

CDR3: CASSEADPGVYGANVLTF
DNA: TGTGCCAGCAGTGAAGCGGATCCAGGTGTCTATGGGGCCAACGTCCTGACTTTC
size: .
D: .
V: TRBV2
J: TRBJ2-6

CDR3: CSVERADSYEQYF
DNA: TGCAGCGTTGAAAGGGCAGATTCCTACGAGCAGTACTTC
size: many
D: .
V: TRBV29-1
J: TRBJ2-7

CDR3: CSVEEGGDTQYF
DNA: TGCAGCGTTGAAGAAGGAGGAGATACGCAGTATTTT
size: many
D: .
V: TRBV29-1
J: TRBJ2-3

CDR3: CASSPDDRDSYEQYF
DNA: TGTGCCAGCAGTCCGGACGACAGGGACTCCTACGAGCAGTACTTC
size: few
D: TRBD1
V: TRBV28
J: TRBJ2-7

CDR3: CASSQVLEPREQYF
DNA: TGCGCCAGCAGCCAAGTGTTGGAGCCTAGGGAGCAGTACTTC
size: few
D: .
V: TRBV4-3
J: TRBJ2-7

CDR3: CASSYSIPVRGGYTF
DNA: TGTGCCAGCAGTTACTCGATCCCGGTCAGAGGCGGCTACACCTTC
size: .
D: .
V: TRBV6-5
J: TRBJ1-2

CDR3: CASSQGFTGELFF
DNA: TGTGCCAGCAGCCAGGGTTTCACCGGGGAGCTGTTTTTT
size: many
D: .
V: TRBV6-4
J: TRBJ2-2

CDR3: CASSLREPPYEQYF
DNA: TGTGCCAGCAGTCTTCGGGAGCCCCCCTACGAGCAGTACTTC
size: .
D: .
V: TRBV7-8
J: TRBJ2-7